This is a list of T cell receptor beta chains from one sample in a study of blood T cell repertoires in COVID-19. Measured with immunoSEQ multiplex PCR; TCRdb has only the in-frame clones, and not every one. The table has over 75,000 clones, approximately 84% seen once. The sequenced sample was peripheral blood. The receptor set was obtained from a man between 65 and 85 years old with acute or convalescent COVID-19. Both conserved end residues are part of each CDR3. Clone size is shown for a subset of rows, as once, few, many or a class of expanded clone.

clone_size j_call v_call cdr3_aa
. TRBJ1-1 TRBV25-1 CASSEYKGPGFF
once TRBJ1-2 TRBV14 CASSQSGFNYGYTF
. TRBJ2-5 TRBV29-1 CSVANPNREETQYF
. TRBJ1-2 TRBV30 CACPEIYGYTF
. TRBJ2-7 TRBV14 CASSQFGALGFEQYF
. TRBJ2-7 TRBV6-2/TRBV6-3 CASSSTYSYEQYF
once TRBJ1-4 TRBV28 CASSPAGTALFF
. TRBJ2-7 TRBV3-1/TRBV3-2 CASSQGSYEQYF
few TRBJ1-4 TRBV7-8 CASSPRSDGWVLFF
. TRBJ1-2 TRBV7-2 CASSPSRGLGGYTF
. TRBJ1-4 TRBV9 CASSVRQGTNEKLFF
. TRBJ2-1 TRBV5-1 CASSATGTGRSPLSDPFRNEQFF
. TRBJ2-3 TRBV3-1/TRBV3-2 CASSPRGWTSGTDTQYF
. TRBJ1-1 TRBV5-1 CASSLVGQGVGNTEAFF
. TRBJ1-5 TRBV28 CASKGGAGQPQHF
once TRBJ2-3 TRBV5-1 CASSRLAPRGTDTQYF
. TRBJ2-1 TRBV18 CASSPELAGDYNEQFF
. TRBJ1-6 TRBV5-5 CASSLVFDRGYSPLHF
. TRBJ2-1 TRBV6-6 CASSPTSTVFF
once TRBJ1-2 TRBV2 CASNNVPRGSYTF
. TRBJ2-5 TRBV7-2 CASSLGLAGARSVQYF
. TRBJ2-7 TRBV11-2 CASSLTQRVQYF
once TRBJ1-4 TRBV5-1 CASSPGTGNPTNEKLFF
. TRBJ1-6 TRBV30 CAWKGSSYNSPLHF
. TRBJ2-1 TRBV9 CASSVGLAGNLEQFF
. TRBJ1-1 TRBV11-3 CASSFSMNTEAFF
few TRBJ1-2 TRBV28 CASSFTSLRGRANYGYTF
. TRBJ2-2 TRBV15 CATSRELQVGELFF
. TRBJ1-1 TRBV7-2 CASSWGTGTNTEAFF